These T cell receptor beta chains were read from a single sample in a study of a mutant IDH1 vaccine in newly diagnosed glioma. Sequencing was performed with immunoSEQ multiplex PCR; in TCRdb, only in-frame clones are kept and a portion is missing. The sample has about 64,000 clones; 70% to 85% are singletons. No antigen has been assigned to these receptors. Sequenced here: PBMCs, sampled from a glioma patient whose treatment included an IDH1 peptide vaccine. These receptor sequences come from a woman in her 50s with glioma. The CDR3 runs from the conserved cysteine through the conserved F or W. A D gene is named only where the DNA matches it firmly. The size of a clone is reported for some rows only, either as once, few or many, or as a class for expanded clones.

j_gene | v_gene | abundance | d_gene | CDR3nt | CDR3aa
TRBJ1-2 | TRBV2 | once | . | TGTGCCAGCAGTGAGTTAGGGTTGACAGGTGGGAAGAACACCTTC | CASSELGLTGGKNTF
TRBJ2-7 | TRBV2 | . | . | TGTGCCAGCCAACCCGAGGGATTAACCTCCTACGAGCAGTACTTC | CASQPEGLTSYEQYF
TRBJ2-2 | TRBV10-3 | . | TRBD2 | TGTGCCATCAGGAGCCTAGCGGGGGGCCTCACCGGGGAGCTGTTTTTT | CAIRSLAGGLTGELFF
TRBJ1-5 | TRBV19 | . | . | TGTGCCAGTAGTATAGCTGGAGATAGCAATCAGCCCCAGCATTTT | CASSIAGDSNQPQHF
TRBJ1-1 | TRBV30 | . | TRBD1 | TGTGCCTTGACCTCGACAGGGGCAAACACTGAAGCTTTCTTT | CALTSTGANTEAFF
TRBJ2-7 | TRBV10-2 | . | . | TGCGCCAGCAAAATTCAAGGTTCCTCCTACGAGCAGTACTTC | CASKIQGSSYEQYF
TRBJ1-1 | TRBV7-6 | . | . | TGTGCCAGCAGCCCCGGGGGATTGGGAGCTGAAGCTTTCTTT | CASSPGGLGAEAFF
TRBJ2-2 | TRBV25-1 | . | TRBD1 | TGTGCCAGCAGTGCCCTACCGGGACAGGGGGCCGGCACCGGGGAGCTGTTTTTT | CASSALPGQGAGTGELFF
TRBJ1-4 | TRBV28 | few | . | TGTGCCAGCACTCAAAATGAAAAACTGTTTTTT | CASTQNEKLFF
TRBJ2-1 | TRBV15 | . | . | TGTGCCACCAGCAGAGATGGGGGGAGTGAGCAGTTCTTC | CATSRDGGSEQFF
TRBJ1-5 | TRBV7-9 | . | TRBD1 | TGTGCCAGCAGCTTAGGTGGGACAGGCAAGGCTAGCAATCAGCCCCAGCATTTT | CASSLGGTGKASNQPQHF
TRBJ2-7 | TRBV15 | . | TRBD1 | TGTGCCACCAGCAGAGACCGGGACAGCTTCTACGAGCAGTACTTC | CATSRDRDSFYEQYF
TRBJ1-6 | TRBV5-6 | . | . | TGTGCCAGCAGCTTGGAGGGGGTTTCACCCCTCCACTTT | CASSLEGVSPLHF
TRBJ2-1 | TRBV30 | . | TRBD2 | TGTGCCTGGAGTGTAGCGGGGGGACACAATGAGCAGTTCTTC | CAWSVAGGHNEQFF
TRBJ1-1 | TRBV4-3 | . | . | TGCGCCAGCAGCCAAGATGGAGGGATCGGCACTGAAGCTTTCTTT | CASSQDGGIGTEAFF
TRBJ2-2 | TRBV5-1 | . | TRBD1 | TGCGCCAGCCACAACCTCAGGGGGCTGAACACCGGGGAGCTGTTTTTT | CASHNLRGLNTGELFF
TRBJ2-1 | TRBV9 | . | TRBD2 | TGTGCCAGCAGCGTTGGTCGGGGGGGGCAGGGCAATGAGCAGTTCTTC | CASSVGRGGQGNEQFF
TRBJ2-1 | TRBV6-5 | . | TRBD1 | TGTGCCAGCAGTCGACAGGGGGCCTACAATGAGCAGTTCTTC | CASSRQGAYNEQFF